Listed below are T cell receptor beta chains from one sample, sequenced in a study of cytomegalovirus exposure and HLA in healthy donors. Only in-frame clones appear in the TCRdb table, and some are missing; sequencing was by immunoSEQ multiplex PCR. The data contain roughly 180,000 clones, approximately 80% of them seen just once; the ten biggest clones take up roughly 7%. The sequenced sample was PBMCs. All receptors come from a man younger than 30 in good health and CMV-seropositive. Each CDR3 is given with its conserved first and last residue. A D gene is named only where the DNA matches it firmly. Clone size, where shown, is once, few, many, or a class for clones that have expanded.

j_call,v_call,clone_size,d_call,cdr3_aa,cdr3_nt
TRBJ2-3,TRBV27,NA,TRBD2,CASSPPPPSGAGDTQYF,TGTGCCAGCAGTCCTCCCCCCCCTAGCGGGGCTGGAGATACGCAGTATTTT
TRBJ2-7,TRBV27,NA,NA,CASSSHRENYEQYF,TGTGCCAGCAGTTCCCACCGGGAGAACTACGAGCAGTACTTC
TRBJ1-3,TRBV6-1,once,TRBD1,CASKITGDSGNTIYF,TGTGCCAGCAAAATTACAGGGGACTCTGGAAACACCATATATTTT
TRBJ1-3,TRBV5-6,NA,NA,CASSPVGGDSGNTIYF,TGTGCCAGCAGCCCGGTGGGGGGAGACTCTGGAAACACCATATATTTT
TRBJ2-7,TRBV18,NA,NA,CASSPPTGAYEQYF,TGTGCCAGCTCACCACCAACGGGAGCCTACGAGCAGTACTTC
TRBJ2-3,TRBV7-2,NA,TRBD2,CASSSQAGVTDTQYF,TGTGCCAGCAGCTCCCAAGCGGGAGTCACAGATACGCAGTATTTT
TRBJ2-1,TRBV7-2,once,TRBD2,CASSPPGLANNEQFF,TGTGCCAGCAGCCCCCCGGGACTAGCGAACAATGAGCAGTTCTTC
TRBJ2-3,TRBV11-1,NA,TRBD2,CASSLEWTRPTQYF,TGTGCCAGCAGCTTAGAGTGGACTAGGCCTACGCAGTATTTT
TRBJ1-2,TRBV9,NA,NA,CASSVADYRDKGYGYTF,TGTGCCAGCAGCGTAGCAGATTACAGGGACAAGGGCTATGGCTACACCTTC
TRBJ2-1,TRBV16,NA,NA,CASSQRSANYNEQFF,TGTGCCAGCAGCCAAAGGAGCGCGAACTACAATGAGCAGTTCTTC
TRBJ1-2,TRBV28,NA,TRBD1,CASGGQNYGYTF,TGTGCCAGCGGGGGACAGAACTATGGCTACACCTTC
TRBJ2-1,TRBV14,NA,NA,CASSQRPFEQFF,TGTGCCAGCAGCCAGAGGCCGTTTGAGCAGTTCTTC
TRBJ2-1,TRBV7-2,NA,TRBD2,CASSTRPLAGDEQFF,TGTGCCAGCAGCACTAGACCCCTAGCGGGAGACGAGCAGTTCTTC
TRBJ1-3,TRBV9,NA,NA,CASSRTGQSSGNTIYF,TGTGCCAGCAGCCGAACTGGACAGTCATCCGGAAACACCATATATTTT
TRBJ1-2,TRBV30,NA,TRBD1,CAWSLGTGGAGGYTF,TGTGCCTGGAGTCTTGGGACAGGGGGCGCGGGCGGCTACACCTTC
TRBJ2-5,TRBV27,NA,NA,CASSLAGKWETQYF,TGTGCCAGCAGTTTGGCGGGAAAATGGGAGACCCAGTACTTC
TRBJ1-2,TRBV9,few,NA,CASSVLGDFYGYTF,TGTGCCAGCAGCGTACTGGGGGACTTCTATGGCTACACCTTC
TRBJ2-2,TRBV29-1,NA,TRBD1,CSGRDRGATGELFF,TGCAGCGGAAGGGACAGGGGGGCCACCGGGGAGCTGTTTTTT
TRBJ2-1,TRBV6-4,NA,TRBD2,CASSSSGSGVDEQFF,TGTGCCAGCAGTAGTAGCGGGAGTGGGGTCGATGAGCAGTTCTTC
TRBJ2-5,TRBV11-3,NA,TRBD2,CASSSGRAGETQYF,TGTGCCAGTTCTAGCGGGAGGGCCGGAGAGACCCAGTACTTC
TRBJ2-3,TRBV7-2,NA,NA,CASSLARGGSDTQYF,TGTGCCAGCAGCTTAGCGAGGGGGGGGTCGGATACGCAGTATTTT
TRBJ1-2,TRBV28,once,TRBD1,CASSDRGTAWGYTF,TGTGCCAGCAGTGACAGGGGAACGGCCTGGGGCTACACCTTC
TRBJ2-3,TRBV6-1,NA,TRBD2,CASSVSSGSGTDTQYF,TGTGCCAGCAGTGTTTCGAGCGGGAGCGGTACAGATACGCAGTATTTT